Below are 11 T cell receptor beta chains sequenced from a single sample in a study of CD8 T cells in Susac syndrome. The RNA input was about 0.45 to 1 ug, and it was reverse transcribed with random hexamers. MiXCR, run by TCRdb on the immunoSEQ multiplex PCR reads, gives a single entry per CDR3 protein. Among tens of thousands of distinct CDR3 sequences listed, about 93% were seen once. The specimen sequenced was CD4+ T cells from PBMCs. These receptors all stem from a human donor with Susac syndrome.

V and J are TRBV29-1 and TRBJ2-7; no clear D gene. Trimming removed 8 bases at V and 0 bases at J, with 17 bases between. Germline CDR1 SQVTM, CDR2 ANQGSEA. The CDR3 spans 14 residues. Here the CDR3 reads CSPLLNVFSYEQYF. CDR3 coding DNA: TGCAGCCCGTTGTTAAATGTCTTCTCCTACGAGCAGTACTTC.

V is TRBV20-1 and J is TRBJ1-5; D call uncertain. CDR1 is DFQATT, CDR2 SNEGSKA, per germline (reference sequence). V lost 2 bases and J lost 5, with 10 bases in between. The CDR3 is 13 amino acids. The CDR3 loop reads CSARSNRDQPQHF. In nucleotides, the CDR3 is TGCAGTGCTAGATCCAATAGAGATCAGCCCCAGCATTTT.

The CDR3 DNA follows: TGCAGTTCCACTTCGGGGGGGTGGACTGAAGCTTTCTTT. This codes for CSSTSGGWTEAFF. V is TRBV20-1 and J is TRBJ1-1; tentative D call: TRBD1 (5 bases). The V gene's germline CDR1 is DFQATT and CDR2 SNEGSKA (reference sequence). This CDR3 spans 13 amino acids. Trimming stripped 8 bases from V and 5 bases from J, with 18 bases between.

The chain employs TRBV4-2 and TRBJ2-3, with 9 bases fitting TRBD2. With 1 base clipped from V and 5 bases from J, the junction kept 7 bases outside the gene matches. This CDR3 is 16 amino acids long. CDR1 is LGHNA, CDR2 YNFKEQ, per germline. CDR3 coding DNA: TGTGCCAGCAGCCAAGCCTCTAGCGGGGCTGGAGATACGCAGTATTTT. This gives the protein CASSQASSGAGDTQYF.

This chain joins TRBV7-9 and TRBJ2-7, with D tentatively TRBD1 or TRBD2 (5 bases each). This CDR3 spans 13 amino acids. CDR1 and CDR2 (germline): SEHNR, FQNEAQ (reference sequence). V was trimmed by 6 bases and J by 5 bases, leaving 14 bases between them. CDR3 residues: CASSRSGSHEQYF. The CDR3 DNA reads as TGTGCCAGCAGTCGTTCAGGGAGTCACGAGCAGTACTTC. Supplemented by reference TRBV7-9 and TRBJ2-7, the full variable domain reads DTGVSQNPRHKITKRGQNVTFRCDPISEHNRLYWYRQTLGQGPEFLTYFQNEAQLEKSRLLSDRFSAERPKGSFSTLEIQRTEQGDSAMYLCASSRSGSHEQYFGPGTRLTVT.

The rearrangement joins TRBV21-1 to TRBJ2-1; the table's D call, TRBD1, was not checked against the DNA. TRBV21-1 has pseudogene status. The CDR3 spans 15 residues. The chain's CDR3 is CASSARTGPSNEQFF. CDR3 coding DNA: TGTGCCAGCAGCGCCCGAACGGGGCCGAGCAATGAGCAGTTCTTC.

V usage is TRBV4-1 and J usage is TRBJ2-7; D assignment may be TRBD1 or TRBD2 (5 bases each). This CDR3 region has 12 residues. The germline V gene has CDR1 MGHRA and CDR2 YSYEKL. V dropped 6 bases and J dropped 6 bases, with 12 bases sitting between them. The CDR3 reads CASSHDGTEQYF. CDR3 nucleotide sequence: TGCGCCAGCAGTCACGACGGGACCGAGCAGTACTTC.

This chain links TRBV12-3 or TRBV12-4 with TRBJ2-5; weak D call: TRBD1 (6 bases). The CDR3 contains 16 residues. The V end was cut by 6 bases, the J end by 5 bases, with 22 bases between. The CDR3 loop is CASSPTRGQTGETQYF. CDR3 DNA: TGTGCCAGCAGCCCAACCCGGGGACAAACTGGGGAGACCCAGTACTTC.

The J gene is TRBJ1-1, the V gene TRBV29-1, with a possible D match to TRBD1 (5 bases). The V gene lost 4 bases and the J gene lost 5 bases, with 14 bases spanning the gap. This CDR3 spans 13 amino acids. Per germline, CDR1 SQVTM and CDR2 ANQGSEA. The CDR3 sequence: CSVVGPMGTEAFF. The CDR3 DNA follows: TGCAGCGTTGTGGGGCCCATGGGGACTGAAGCTTTCTTT.

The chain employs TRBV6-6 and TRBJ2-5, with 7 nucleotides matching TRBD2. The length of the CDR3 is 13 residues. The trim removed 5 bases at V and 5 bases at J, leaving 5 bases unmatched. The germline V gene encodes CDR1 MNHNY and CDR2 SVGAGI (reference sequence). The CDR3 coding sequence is TGTGCCAGCAGTAGGCAGGGAGGGGAGACCCAGTACTTC. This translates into CASSRQGGETQYF.

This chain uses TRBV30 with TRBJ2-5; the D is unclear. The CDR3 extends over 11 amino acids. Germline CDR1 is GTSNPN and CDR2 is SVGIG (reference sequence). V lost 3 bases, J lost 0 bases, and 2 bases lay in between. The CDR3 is CAWRDQETQYF. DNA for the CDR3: TGTGCCTGGAGGGACCAAGAGACCCAGTACTTC.